Listed below are T cell receptor beta chains from one sample, sequenced in a study of cytomegalovirus exposure and HLA in healthy donors. TCRdb's table, derived via immunoSEQ multiplex PCR, lists solely in-frame clones and lacks some. Of 130,000 or so clones detected, 82% appear once; the ten largest clones hold approximately 1.9%. The sequenced material came from PBMCs. The receptors shown here come from a middle-aged woman in good health and CMV-seronegative. CDR3s include the opening cysteine and the closing phenylalanine or tryptophan. A D gene is named only where the DNA matches it firmly. Some rows have no size entry. The others give once, few or many, or a class for an expanded clone.

D gene,clone size,CDR3 length,J gene,V gene,CDR3 protein,CDR3 DNA
TRBD1,.,16,TRBJ1-1,TRBV5-1,CASSKDRGFMNTEAFF,TGCGCCAGCAGCAAGGACAGGGGATTTATGAACACTGAAGCTTTCTTT
.,.,14,TRBJ2-7,TRBV28,CASSLAGVTYEQYF,TGTGCCAGCAGTTTAGCCGGGGTCACCTACGAGCAGTACTTC
.,.,16,TRBJ2-7,TRBV4-2,CASSQEAAGISYEQYF,TGTGCCAGCAGCCAAGAGGCGGCAGGGATCTCCTACGAGCAGTACTTC
.,.,12,TRBJ1-5,TRBV27,CASSGVNQPQHF,TGTGCCAGCTCAGGGGTCAATCAGCCCCAGCATTTT
.,.,15,TRBJ2-1,TRBV2,CASSESPGTSNEQFF,TGTGCCAGCAGTGAAAGTCCTGGTACTAGCAATGAGCAGTTCTTC
.,once,15,TRBJ1-2,TRBV18,CASSPGWGPGDGYTF,TGTGCCAGCTCACCAGGGTGGGGGCCAGGGGATGGCTACACCTTC
.,.,15,TRBJ2-4,TRBV19,CASSSWRKAKNIQYF,TGTGCCAGTAGTAGCTGGCGGAAGGCCAAAAACATTCAGTACTTC
.,.,13,TRBJ2-7,TRBV28,CASSLRAYYEQYF,TGTGCCAGCAGTTTAAGAGCGTACTACGAGCAGTACTTC
.,.,13,TRBJ2-7,TRBV6-5,CASSRGLPYEQYF,TGTGCCAGCAGTCGAGGACTACCCTACGAGCAGTACTTC
.,.,12,TRBJ2-3,TRBV28,CASSLNRGTQYF,TGTGCCAGCAGTCTTAATCGGGGTACGCAGTATTTT
TRBD1,.,14,TRBJ2-3,TRBV28,CASTKTGWADTQYF,TGTGCCAGCACCAAGACAGGGTGGGCAGATACGCAGTATTTT
TRBD2,.,16,TRBJ2-1,TRBV7-9,CASSLSLAGAYNEQFF,TGTGCCAGCAGCTTATCGCTAGCGGGAGCCTACAATGAGCAGTTCTTC
.,.,12,TRBJ1-2,TRBV7-2,CASSQAVRGYTF,TGTGCCAGCAGCCAAGCCGTGAGGGGCTACACCTTC
.,.,17,TRBJ2-7,TRBV4-1,CASSQEIVTVSSYEQYF,TGCGCCAGCAGCCAAGAAATCGTGACAGTCTCGTCCTACGAGCAGTACTTC
.,once,17,TRBJ2-1,TRBV4-3,CASSLSLGAQLYNEQFF,TGCGCCAGCAGCCTATCCCTAGGGGCCCAACTGTACAATGAGCAGTTCTTC
TRBD2,.,17,TRBJ2-1,TRBV6-4,CVSSDSIRLARVNEQFF,TGTGTCAGCAGTGACTCGATCCGACTAGCACGCGTGAATGAGCAGTTCTTC
TRBD2,.,13,TRBJ2-5,TRBV28,CASAAGREETQYF,TGTGCCAGCGCAGCGGGGAGGGAAGAGACCCAGTACTTC
TRBD2,once,14,TRBJ2-7,TRBV7-9,CASSYRTSWYEQYF,TGTGCCAGCAGCTACCGGACTAGTTGGTACGAGCAGTACTTC
TRBD1,.,16,TRBJ2-1,TRBV5-1,CASSSRGSGVMNEQFF,TGCGCCAGCAGCTCCAGGGGGTCAGGCGTTATGAATGAGCAGTTCTTC
.,once,15,TRBJ2-7,TRBV27,CASSLSRGAAYEQYF,TGTGCCAGCAGTTTAAGTCGGGGGGCCGCCTACGAGCAGTACTTC
TRBD1,.,16,TRBJ1-2,TRBV7-9,CASSLTETGFGYGYTF,TGTGCCAGCAGCCTAACGGAGACAGGGTTCGGCTATGGCTACACCTTC
.,.,13,TRBJ1-4,TRBV7-9,CASSVGVEEKLFF,TGTGCCAGCAGCGTAGGAGTGGAGGAAAAACTGTTTTTT
TRBD2,once,17,TRBJ2-7,TRBV4-3,CASSQSQMGTSGDEQYF,TGCGCCAGCAGCCAGAGCCAGATGGGGACTAGCGGCGACGAGCAGTACTTC
.,.,14,TRBJ2-2,TRBV7-6,CASSLEGQPGELFF,TGTGCCAGCAGCTTAGAAGGGCAGCCCGGGGAGCTGTTTTTT
TRBD1,.,15,TRBJ1-4,TRBV6-5,CASSYTRDRVGKLFF,TGTGCCAGCAGTTACACCCGGGACAGGGTAGGGAAACTGTTTTTT
TRBD1,.,13,TRBJ2-7,TRBV5-8,CASSLTGVYEQYF,TGTGCCAGCAGCTTGACAGGGGTCTACGAGCAGTACTTC
TRBD1,.,17,TRBJ1-5,TRBV27,CASRPGQGTYSNQPQHF,TGTGCCAGCAGACCGGGACAGGGCACCTATAGCAATCAGCCCCAGCATTTT
TRBD1,.,15,TRBJ1-2,TRBV7-9,CASSSQSDRDYGYTF,TGTGCCAGCAGCTCCCAGTCGGACAGGGACTATGGCTACACCTTC
TRBD1,once,16,TRBJ2-3,TRBV7-9,CASSPRQGVSTDTQYF,TGTGCCAGCAGCCCCAGACAGGGAGTGTCCACAGATACGCAGTATTTT
TRBD2,once,18,TRBJ2-1,TRBV7-3,CASSLHKAGGLVYNEQFF,TGTGCCAGCAGCTTACATAAAGCGGGAGGGTTGGTCTACAATGAGCAGTTCTTC
TRBD1,.,15,TRBJ2-1,TRBV9,CASSATTGGYNEQFF,TGTGCCAGCAGCGCAACGACAGGGGGGTACAATGAGCAGTTCTTC
TRBD2,.,15,TRBJ2-1,TRBV7-9,CASSWTGLAGNEQFF,TGTGCCAGCAGCTGGACGGGACTAGCGGGAAACGAGCAGTTCTTC
.,.,12,TRBJ2-2,TRBV28,CASSLNTGELFF,TGTGCCAGCAGCCTGAACACCGGGGAGCTGTTTTTT
.,.,13,TRBJ2-7,TRBV11-2,CASSLGTVSEQYF,TGTGCCAGCAGCTTAGGGACAGTAAGCGAGCAGTACTTC
.,few,16,TRBJ1-5,TRBV28,CASSYSAGYGDQPQHF,TGTGCCAGCAGTTATTCAGCCGGGTATGGCGATCAGCCCCAGCATTTT
TRBD1,.,20,TRBJ1-4,TRBV19,CASSRQGADYSPTTNEKLFF,TGTGCCAGTAGCCGACAGGGGGCGGATTACTCTCCCACAACTAATGAAAAACTGTTTTTT
TRBD1,.,15,TRBJ1-2,TRBV4-1,CASSHPTGASYGYTF,TGCGCCAGCAGCCACCCGACAGGGGCATCCTATGGCTACACCTTC
.,.,12,TRBJ2-1,TRBV6-5,CASQDLYNEQFF,TGTGCCAGCCAAGACTTGTACAATGAGCAGTTCTTC
.,few,19,TRBJ2-6,TRBV27,CASSLSAQGPPRGANVLTF,TGTGCCAGCAGTTTATCGGCTCAGGGGCCCCCGAGGGGGGCCAACGTCCTGACTTTC
.,once,15,TRBJ1-1,TRBV28,CASITPGFMNTEAFF,TGTGCCAGCATCACTCCAGGGTTTATGAACACTGAAGCTTTCTTT
TRBD1,.,13,TRBJ2-7,TRBV10-1,CASGGQGPIEQYF,TGCGCCAGCGGAGGACAGGGACCTATCGAGCAGTACTTC
.,few,14,TRBJ2-7,TRBV28,CATHKSEPPYEQYF,TGTGCCACACACAAAAGCGAACCCCCCTACGAGCAGTACTTC
.,.,15,TRBJ1-2,TRBV28,CASTTSWETGLGYTF,TGTGCCAGCACGACCTCGTGGGAAACAGGGCTGGGCTACACCTTC
.,.,15,TRBJ1-3,TRBV28,CASKNSLDSGNTIYF,TGTGCCAGCAAGAACTCACTAGACTCTGGAAACACCATATATTTT
.,few,15,TRBJ1-5,TRBV7-2,CASSWGVGIRQPQHF,TGTGCCAGCAGCTGGGGCGTGGGGATCCGTCAGCCCCAGCATTTT